The rows below give T cell receptor beta chains drawn from one sample of a study of post-analysis software for immune sequencing data. Each CDR3 protein gets one entry after TCRdb re-called the PCR reads with MiXCR. This table holds over 150,000 distinct CDR3 sequences, about 32% found once. The specimen was blood. These receptors came from a girl between 10 and 17 years old with multiple sclerosis. Both conserved end residues are part of each CDR3. The D gene is left open where the match is weak. Where a row states a size, it is once, few, many or the class of an expanded clone; other rows omit it.

size: -; J: TRBJ2-1; D: TRBD1; V: TRBV5-4; DNA: TGTGCCAGCAGCTCTCAGGGGGTCGGCTCCTACAATGAGCAGTTCTTC; CDR3: CASSSQGVGSYNEQFF
size: once; J: TRBJ2-5; D: -; V: TRBV21-1; DNA: TGTGCCAGCAAAATACGATCGGATGAGCAGTACTTC; CDR3: CASKIRSDEQYF
size: few; J: TRBJ1-1; D: -; V: TRBV7-2; DNA: TGTGCCAGCAGCCTATTGGGGGGCGAGGGTGAAGCTTTCTTT; CDR3: CASSLLGGEGEAFF
size: -; J: TRBJ2-6; D: -; V: TRBV10-3; DNA: TGTGCCACCCGACAGGATCCCAGGTCTGGGGCCAACGTCCTGACTTTC; CDR3: CATRQDPRSGANVLTF
size: -; J: TRBJ2-7; D: -; V: TRBV5-1; DNA: TGCGCCGGCGGCAACCGGGACGGAGCATACGAGCAGTACTTC; CDR3: CAGGNRDGAYEQYF
size: -; J: TRBJ2-1; D: -; V: TRBV15; DNA: TGTGCCACCAGCGCACTAGCCCAATCTGCCCCATACAATGAGCAGTTCTTC; CDR3: CATSALAQSAPYNEQFF
size: once; J: TRBJ2-3; D: TRBD2; V: TRBV20-1; DNA: TGCAGTGCTAGAGTGCAGACTAGCGCAGATACGCAGTATTTT; CDR3: CSARVQTSADTQYF
size: few; J: TRBJ1-1; D: TRBD1; V: TRBV12-3/TRBV12-4; DNA: TGTGCCAGCAGTCCGGACACAGGGGCGAACACTGAAGCTTTCTTT; CDR3: CASSPDTGANTEAFF
size: many; J: TRBJ1-2; D: TRBD1; V: TRBV7-2; DNA: TGTGCCAGCAGTAGACAGGGTGATAACTATGGCTACACCTTC; CDR3: CASSRQGDNYGYTF
size: many; J: TRBJ1-2; D: -; V: TRBV9; DNA: TGTGCCAGCAGCGCCGCTCGGGTAGGGCTTAACTATGGCTACACCTTC; CDR3: CASSAARVGLNYGYTF
size: many; J: TRBJ1-2; D: TRBD1; V: TRBV10-3; DNA: TGTGCCATCAGTGAGTCGACAGGGGAGGATAGAGCTAACTATGGCTACACCTTC; CDR3: CAISESTGEDRANYGYTF
size: -; J: TRBJ1-1; D: -; V: TRBV5-1; DNA: TGCGCCAGCAGCTTGGATGTAGTTGCCGGGGCCCCCGCGAACACTGAAGCTTTCTTT; CDR3: CASSLDVVAGAPANTEAFF
size: -; J: TRBJ1-4; D: -; V: TRBV4-1; DNA: TGCGCCAGCAGCCAGGTCGGAAGAGGGAATGAAAAACTGTTTTTT; CDR3: CASSQVGRGNEKLFF
size: many; J: TRBJ2-5; D: -; V: TRBV3-1; DNA: TGTGCCAGCAGCACCCGGACTGACCTACAAGAGACCCAGTACTTC; CDR3: CASSTRTDLQETQYF
size: -; J: TRBJ1-5; D: TRBD1; V: TRBV4-2; DNA: TGTGCCAGCAGCCTCCAGGGGGGTGGTCAGCCCCAGCATTTT; CDR3: CASSLQGGGQPQHF
size: -; J: TRBJ1-6; D: TRBD1; V: TRBV20-1; DNA: TGCAGTGCCAGACAGGGTGGGGATTCACCCCGCCACTTT; CDR3: CSARQGGDSPRHF
size: many; J: TRBJ2-3; D: TRBD2; V: TRBV20-1; DNA: TGCAGTGCTAGGGTTAGCGGGAGAACAGATACGCAGTATTTT; CDR3: CSARVSGRTDTQYF
size: -; J: TRBJ1-1; D: -; V: TRBV10-1; DNA: TGCGCCAGCAGTGAGTCGCTCAGGGAGAGCGAAGCTTTCTTT; CDR3: CASSESLRESEAFF
size: -; J: TRBJ2-1; D: -; V: TRBV12-5; DNA: TGTGCTAGTGGTTTCGGGACGCTAGGATACGAGCAGTTCTTC; CDR3: CASGFGTLGYEQFF
size: many; J: TRBJ1-2; D: -; V: TRBV29-1; DNA: TGCAGCGTTCTCCCAAGGGGGGCGGGGGGTAGCTATGGCTACACCTTC; CDR3: CSVLPRGAGGSYGYTF
size: few; J: TRBJ1-3; D: -; V: TRBV3-1; DNA: TGTGCCAGCAGCCAAAAAGTATCTGGAAACACCATATATTTT; CDR3: CASSQKVSGNTIYF
size: many; J: TRBJ2-5; D: -; V: TRBV6-5; DNA: TGTGCCAGCAGTTACTCCCAGACAGACGGGACCCAGTACTTC; CDR3: CASSYSQTDGTQYF
size: -; J: TRBJ1-2; D: TRBD1; V: TRBV5-1; DNA: TGCGCCTGCAGCCGGGAGGGGACAGAGTCTCTTCCCGAGGACCCTAACTATGGCTACACCTTC; CDR3: CACSREGTESLPEDPNYGYTF
size: few; J: TRBJ2-7; D: TRBD2; V: TRBV5-1; DNA: TGCGCCAGCAGCTTGGAGGCGGGAGTGGGCTACGAGCAGTACTTC; CDR3: CASSLEAGVGYEQYF
size: many; J: TRBJ2-7; D: -; V: TRBV18; DNA: TGTGCCAGCTCCGGTAGTGATGAGCAGTACTTC; CDR3: CASSGSDEQYF
size: -; J: TRBJ2-7; D: TRBD2; V: TRBV4-2; DNA: TGTGCCAGCAGCCAACGACTAGCGGGAGGCTCCTACAATGAGCAGTACTTC; CDR3: CASSQRLAGGSYNEQYF
size: many; J: TRBJ2-7; D: -; V: TRBV7-8; DNA: TGTGCCAGCAGACTTACGGAGGGACCACTCTACGAGCAGTACTTC; CDR3: CASRLTEGPLYEQYF
size: many; J: TRBJ2-3; D: TRBD2; V: TRBV10-3; DNA: TGTGCCATCAGTGAGCCTAGCGGAGCCACAGATACGCAGTATTTT; CDR3: CAISEPSGATDTQYF
size: many; J: TRBJ2-3; D: -; V: TRBV7-2; DNA: TGTGCCAGCAGCTTATCTCTCGGGAACGCAGATACGCAGTATTTT; CDR3: CASSLSLGNADTQYF
size: few; J: TRBJ2-1; D: TRBD2; V: TRBV20-1; DNA: TGCAGTGCTAGAAGGACTAGCGGGAGGAACTCCTACAATGAGCAGTTCTTC; CDR3: CSARRTSGRNSYNEQFF
size: many; J: TRBJ2-1; D: -; V: TRBV5-1; DNA: TGCGCCAGCAATAGGGGAAGAGAGCAGTTCTTC; CDR3: CASNRGREQFF
size: few; J: TRBJ1-1; D: -; V: TRBV24-1; DNA: TGTGCCACCAGTGATCCAGATAAGGCTGAAGCTTTCTTT; CDR3: CATSDPDKAEAFF
size: few; J: TRBJ1-2; D: TRBD1; V: TRBV9; DNA: TGTGCCAGCAACAGAGGACAGGGTGGATATGGCTACACCTTC; CDR3: CASNRGQGGYGYTF
size: -; J: TRBJ1-6; D: -; V: TRBV28; DNA: -; CDR3: CASSSGQGVGSPLHF
size: many; J: TRBJ2-3; D: -; V: TRBV4-1; DNA: TGCGCCAGCAGCCAAGCTTGGGAGAGCACAGATACGCAGTATTTT; CDR3: CASSQAWESTDTQYF
size: -; J: TRBJ2-1; D: TRBD1; V: TRBV6-5; DNA: TGTGCCAGCGAGGACAGGGGGGGTGAGCAGTTCTTC; CDR3: CASEDRGGEQFF
size: many; J: TRBJ1-2; D: -; V: TRBV7-9; DNA: TGTGCCAGCAGCTCCGACAGGTTGTCAGACACCTTC; CDR3: CASSSDRLSDTF
size: many; J: TRBJ2-7; D: -; V: TRBV9; DNA: TGTGCCAGCAGCGTAGATGGGGGGATGGCCTACGAGCAGTACTTC; CDR3: CASSVDGGMAYEQYF
size: few; J: TRBJ2-3; D: -; V: TRBV20-1; DNA: TGCAGTGCTAAAATCGGGGAGCAGTATTTT; CDR3: CSAKIGEQYF
size: many; J: TRBJ2-4; D: TRBD1; V: TRBV27; DNA: TGTGCCAGCAGAGGTCGGGACAGGGCGTACGAAAACATTCAGTACTTC; CDR3: CASRGRDRAYENIQYF
size: few; J: TRBJ1-1; D: -; V: TRBV5-1; DNA: TGCGCCAGCAGCACCGAGGGGATGAACACTGAAGCTTTCTTT; CDR3: CASSTEGMNTEAFF
size: few; J: TRBJ2-7; D: -; V: TRBV30; DNA: TGTGCCGTGACGGGACACCAGAACGAGCAGTACTTC; CDR3: CAVTGHQNEQYF
size: many; J: TRBJ2-7; D: TRBD1; V: TRBV20-1; DNA: TGCAGTGCTCCGGGACAGGGTAACGAGCAGTACTTC; CDR3: CSAPGQGNEQYF
size: -; J: TRBJ1-6; D: TRBD1; V: TRBV12-5; DNA: TGTGCTAGTGGTTTCCTGACAGGGAGAGGGACTAATTCACCCCTCCACTTT; CDR3: CASGFLTGRGTNSPLHF
size: -; J: TRBJ2-7; D: -; V: TRBV19; DNA: TGCGCCACCAGTGAGCGGTTCTACTTTTCCTACGGGCAGTACTTC; CDR3: CATSERFYFSYGQYF
size: many; J: TRBJ1-2; D: -; V: TRBV20-1; DNA: TGCAGTGCTAGAGGAAACTTCAGGGCAGATGGGACTTATGGCTACACCTTC; CDR3: CSARGNFRADGTYGYTF
size: few; J: TRBJ1-2; D: TRBD1; V: TRBV6-1; DNA: TGTGCCAGCAGTGAGGACAGGGAAAGGGGCTACACCTTC; CDR3: CASSEDRERGYTF
size: few; J: TRBJ2-7; D: -; V: TRBV7-9; DNA: TGTGCCAGCAGCTTATATACGACGACTAGATCCTACGAGCAGTACTTC; CDR3: CASSLYTTTRSYEQYF
size: few; J: TRBJ1-1; D: -; V: TRBV29-1; DNA: TGCAGCGTTTTTGGGTGGGATCCTGAAGCTTTCTTT; CDR3: CSVFGWDPEAFF
size: -; J: TRBJ2-1; D: -; V: TRBV28; DNA: TGTGCCAGCAGCTTAAGACCGGCGGCAGGACGCTCCTACAATGAGCAGTTCTTC; CDR3: CASSLRPAAGRSYNEQFF
size: many; J: TRBJ2-5; D: TRBD1; V: TRBV5-1; DNA: TGCGCCAGTATCCTAGGACAGGGGGCCCAAGAGACCCAGTACTTC; CDR3: CASILGQGAQETQYF
size: many; J: TRBJ2-7; D: -; V: TRBV27; DNA: TGTGCCAGCAGTTTAATCGGGCCTATACTATCCTACGAGCAGTACTTC; CDR3: CASSLIGPILSYEQYF
size: -; J: TRBJ2-7; D: TRBD2; V: TRBV4-2; DNA: TGTGCCAGCAGCCTTACTCGACTAGCGGGATTTAGCGAGCAGTACTTC; CDR3: CASSLTRLAGFSEQYF
size: -; J: TRBJ2-1; D: -; V: TRBV24-1; DNA: TGTGCCACCAGTGATTTGGGAAATGAGCAGTTCTTC; CDR3: CATSDLGNEQFF
size: many; J: TRBJ2-3; D: TRBD2; V: TRBV5-1; DNA: TGCGCCAGCACCCGTAGCGGGAGAAGAGATACGCAGTATTTT; CDR3: CASTRSGRRDTQYF
size: -; J: TRBJ2-5; D: -; V: TRBV15; DNA: TGTGCCACCAGCAGAGATCCGGCGGGTGAAGAGACCCAGTACTTC; CDR3: CATSRDPAGEETQYF
size: few; J: TRBJ2-7; D: -; V: TRBV7-2; DNA: TGTGCCAGCAGCCTACCCCCTGGTAACTCCTACGAGCAGTACTTC; CDR3: CASSLPPGNSYEQYF